This T cell receptor beta chain comes out of a study of T-cell reconstitution after alpha-beta-depleted transplantation in children (dated by TCRdb to about 2016). Study-level background: T-cell immune reconstitution after TCRalphabeta/CD19-depleted allogeneic hematopoietic cell transplantation in children was quantitatively tracked in the study by means of TCR repertoire profiling.

Looking up the germline V gene yields CDR1 MRHNA and CDR2 SNTAGT. Its CDR3 holds 20 amino acids, cysteine through phenylalanine. Only the CDR3 DNA is retained, 60 bases long and in frame from the first base. Here V drops 5 bases and J drops 4 bases, and the junction holds 21 bases not matched to any gene. This specimen's treatment or condition label, interpreted: allogeneic hematopoietic cell transplantation with graft depleted of TCRalphabeta T cells and CD19 B cells. TCRalphabeta/CD19-depleted allogeneic hematopoietic cell grafts were given to the transplant recipients, all of whom were children. General study outcomes and caveats: In some patients, high TCRbeta diversity at day 60 was attributed to recipient T cells and intrathymic progenitors that had survived conditioning. Apparently early alphabetaT-cell count recovery about two months after transplant reportedly relied on only several hundred rapidly expanded clones derived from non-depleted graft cells. Hyperexpanded clone frequencies declined over subsequent months; after one year, T-cell counts and TCRbeta diversity were mostly attributed to newly produced T cells.

The method behind the library was PCR. Sequencing relied on an Illumina HiSeq 2500. To normalize quantification of the TCRbeta repertoire, the TCR libraries were built with molecular barcoding that relied on unique molecular identifiers. The public sequencing data were trimmed at Q25 with fastp and processed into clonotypes with MiXCR by TCRdb, which kept only in-frame beta chains. Every entry covers one CDR3 protein and lists the most common genes and DNA from its rows. This sample has approximately 500,000 distinct CDR3 sequences in its table, and roughly a tenth of those were observed once. Around 2% of the sample comes from the top ten. In this sample, this clonotype turned up many times. There is no known antigen for this receptor. Per-nucleotide qualities are absent, and no much larger clonotype sits a single base away.

Sequencing used PBMCs, obtained before TCRalphabeta/CD19-depleted stem cell transplant. The clonotype was recovered from a child younger than 10 with inherited bone marrow failure, due to receive a stem cell transplant. The V and J genes are TRBV6-4 and TRBJ2-2, and 8 junctional nucleotides match TRBD1. For the CDR3, the sequence is CASSTRQGTITLVITGELFF. The base sequence is TGTGCCAGCAGTACGCGACAGGGGACCATTACCCTTGTAATCACCGGGGAGCTGTTTTTT.